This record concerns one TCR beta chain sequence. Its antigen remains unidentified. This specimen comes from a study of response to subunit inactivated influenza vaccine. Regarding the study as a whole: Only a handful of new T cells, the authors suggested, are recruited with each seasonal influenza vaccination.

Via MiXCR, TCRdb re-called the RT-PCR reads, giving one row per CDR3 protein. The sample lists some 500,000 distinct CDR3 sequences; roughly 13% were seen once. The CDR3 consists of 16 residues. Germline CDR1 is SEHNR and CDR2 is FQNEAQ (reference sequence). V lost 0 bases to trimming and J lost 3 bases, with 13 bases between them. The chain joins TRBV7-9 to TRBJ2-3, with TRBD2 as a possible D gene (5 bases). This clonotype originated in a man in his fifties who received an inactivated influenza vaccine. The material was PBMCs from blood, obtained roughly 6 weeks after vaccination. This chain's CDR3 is CASSLAGPGITDTQYF. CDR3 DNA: TGTGCCAGCAGCTTAGCAGGCCCGGGGATAACAGATACGCAGTATTTT.